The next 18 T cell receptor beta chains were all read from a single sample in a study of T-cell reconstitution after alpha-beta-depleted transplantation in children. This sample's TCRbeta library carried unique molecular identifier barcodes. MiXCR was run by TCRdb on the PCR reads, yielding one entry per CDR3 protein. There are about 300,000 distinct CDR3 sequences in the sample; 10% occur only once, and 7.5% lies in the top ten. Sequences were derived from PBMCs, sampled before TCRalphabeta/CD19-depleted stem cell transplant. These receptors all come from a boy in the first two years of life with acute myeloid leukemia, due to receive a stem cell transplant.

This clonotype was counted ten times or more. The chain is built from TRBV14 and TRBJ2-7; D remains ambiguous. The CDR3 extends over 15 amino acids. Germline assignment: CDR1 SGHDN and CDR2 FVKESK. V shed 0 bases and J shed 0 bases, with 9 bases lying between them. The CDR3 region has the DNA TGTGCCAGCAGCCAAGAAATAGGAAACTCCTACGAGCAGTACTTC. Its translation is CASSQEIGNSYEQYF.

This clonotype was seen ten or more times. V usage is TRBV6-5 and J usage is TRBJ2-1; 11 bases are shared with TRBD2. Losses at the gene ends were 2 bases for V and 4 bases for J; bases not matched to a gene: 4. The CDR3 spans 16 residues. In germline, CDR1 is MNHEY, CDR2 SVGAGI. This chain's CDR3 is CASSYEASGRYNEQFF. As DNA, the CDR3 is TGTGCCAGCAGTTACGAGGCTAGCGGGAGGTACAATGAGCAGTTCTTC.

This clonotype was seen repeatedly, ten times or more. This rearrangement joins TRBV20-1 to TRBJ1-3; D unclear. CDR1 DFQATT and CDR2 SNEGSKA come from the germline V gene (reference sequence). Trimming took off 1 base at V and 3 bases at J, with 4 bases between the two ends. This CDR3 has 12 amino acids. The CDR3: CSARAGGNTIYF. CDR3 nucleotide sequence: TGCAGTGCTAGAGCAGGTGGAAACACCATATATTTT.

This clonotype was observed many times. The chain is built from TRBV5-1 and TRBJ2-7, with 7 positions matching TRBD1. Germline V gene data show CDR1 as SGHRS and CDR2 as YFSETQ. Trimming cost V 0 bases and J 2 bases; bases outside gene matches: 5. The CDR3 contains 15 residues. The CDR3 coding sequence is TGCGCCAGCAGCTTGGGGGACAGCGCTCCCTACGAGCAGTACTTC. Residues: CASSLGDSAPYEQYF. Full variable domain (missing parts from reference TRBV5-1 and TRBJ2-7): KAGVTQTPRYLIKTRGQQVTLSCSPISGHRSVSWYQQTPGQGLQFLFEYFSETQRNKGNFPGRFSGRQFSNSRSEMNVSTLELGDSALYLCASSLGDSAPYEQYFGPGTRLTVT.

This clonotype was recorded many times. The CDR3 region is CASSMTGMNTEAFF. CDR3 sequence (DNA): TGTGCCAGCAGCATGACAGGGATGAACACTGAAGCTTTCTTT. The rearrangement uses TRBV11-2 and TRBJ1-1, with TRBD1 matching over 7 bases. Germline CDR1 is SGHAT and CDR2 is FQNNGV. After removal of 5 bases from V and 0 bases from J, the junction contained 3 bases not matched to a gene. The CDR3 sequence is 14 residues long.

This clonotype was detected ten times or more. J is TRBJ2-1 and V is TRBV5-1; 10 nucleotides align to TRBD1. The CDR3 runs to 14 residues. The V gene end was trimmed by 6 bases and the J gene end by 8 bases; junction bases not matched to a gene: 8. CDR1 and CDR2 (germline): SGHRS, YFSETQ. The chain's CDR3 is CASTLGQGRHEQFF. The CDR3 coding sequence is TGCGCCAGCACTCTGGGACAGGGGCGGCATGAGCAGTTCTTC.

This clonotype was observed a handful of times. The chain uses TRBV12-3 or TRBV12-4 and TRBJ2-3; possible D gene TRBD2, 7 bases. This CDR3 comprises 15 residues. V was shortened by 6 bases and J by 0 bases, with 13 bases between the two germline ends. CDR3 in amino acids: CASSAGAGSTDTQYF. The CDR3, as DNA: TGTGCCAGCAGCGCGGGGGCAGGGAGCACAGATACGCAGTATTTT.

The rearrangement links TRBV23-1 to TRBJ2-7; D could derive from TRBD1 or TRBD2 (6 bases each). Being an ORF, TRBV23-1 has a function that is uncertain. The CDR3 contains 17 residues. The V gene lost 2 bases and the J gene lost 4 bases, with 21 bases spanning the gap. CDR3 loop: CASSQPTNRQEGYEQYF. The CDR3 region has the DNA TGCGCCAGCAGTCAACCGACGAACCGACAGGAGGGTTACGAGCAGTACTTC.

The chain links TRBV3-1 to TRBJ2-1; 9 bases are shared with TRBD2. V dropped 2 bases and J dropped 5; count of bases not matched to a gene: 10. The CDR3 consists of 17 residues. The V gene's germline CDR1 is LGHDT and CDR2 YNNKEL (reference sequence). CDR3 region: CASSQWLAGNLDNEQFF. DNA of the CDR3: TGTGCCAGCAGCCAATGGCTAGCGGGGAATTTGGACAATGAGCAGTTCTTC.

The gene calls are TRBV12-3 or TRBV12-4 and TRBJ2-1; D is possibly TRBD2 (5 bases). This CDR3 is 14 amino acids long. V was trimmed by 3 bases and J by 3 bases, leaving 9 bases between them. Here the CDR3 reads CASSLSGIYNEQFF. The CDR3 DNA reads TGTGCCAGCAGTTTGTCGGGAATCTACAATGAGCAGTTCTTC.

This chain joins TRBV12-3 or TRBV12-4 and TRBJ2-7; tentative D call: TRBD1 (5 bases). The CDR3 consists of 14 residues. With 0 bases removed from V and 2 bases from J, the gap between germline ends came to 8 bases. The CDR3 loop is CASSLAREAYEQYF. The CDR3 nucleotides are TGTGCCAGCAGTTTAGCCAGGGAAGCCTACGAGCAGTACTTC.

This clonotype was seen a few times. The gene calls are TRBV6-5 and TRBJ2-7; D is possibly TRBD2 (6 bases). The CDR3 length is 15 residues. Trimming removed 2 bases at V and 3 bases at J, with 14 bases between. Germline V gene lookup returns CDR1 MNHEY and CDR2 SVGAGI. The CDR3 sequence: CASSYGYVGGYEQYF. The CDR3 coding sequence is TGTGCCAGCAGTTACGGGTATGTCGGGGGCTACGAGCAGTACTTC.

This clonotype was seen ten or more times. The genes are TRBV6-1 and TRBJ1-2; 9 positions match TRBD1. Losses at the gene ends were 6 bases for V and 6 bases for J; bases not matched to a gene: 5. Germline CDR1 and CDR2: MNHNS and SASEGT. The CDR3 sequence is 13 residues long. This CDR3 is CASREDRGDGYTF. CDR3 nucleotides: TGTGCCAGCAGAGAGGACAGGGGCGATGGCTACACCTTC.

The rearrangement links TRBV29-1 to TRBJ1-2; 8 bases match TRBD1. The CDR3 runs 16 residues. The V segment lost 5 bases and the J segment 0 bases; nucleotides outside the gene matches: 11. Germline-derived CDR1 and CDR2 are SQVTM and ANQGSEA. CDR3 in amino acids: CSVLETGGGANYGYTF. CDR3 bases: TGCAGCGTTCTCGAAACAGGGGGGGGCGCTAACTATGGCTACACCTTC.

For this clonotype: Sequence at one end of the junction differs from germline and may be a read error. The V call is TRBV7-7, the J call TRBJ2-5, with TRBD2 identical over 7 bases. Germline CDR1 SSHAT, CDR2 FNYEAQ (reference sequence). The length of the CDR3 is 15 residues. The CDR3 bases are TGTGCTAGCAGCTTAGCGGCGGGGGAGGAGGAGACCCAGTACTTC. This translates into CASSLAAGEEETQYF.

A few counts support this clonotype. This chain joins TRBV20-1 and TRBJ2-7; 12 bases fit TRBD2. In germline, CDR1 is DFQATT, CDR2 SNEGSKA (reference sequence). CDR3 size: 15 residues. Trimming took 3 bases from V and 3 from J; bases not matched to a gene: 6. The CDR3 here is CSASPSGRADYEQYF. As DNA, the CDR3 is TGCAGTGCTAGTCCTAGCGGGAGGGCCGACTACGAGCAGTACTTC.

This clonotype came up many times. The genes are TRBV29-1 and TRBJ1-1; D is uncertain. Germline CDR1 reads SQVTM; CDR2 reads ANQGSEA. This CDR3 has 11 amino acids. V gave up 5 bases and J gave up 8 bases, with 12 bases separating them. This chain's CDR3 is CSVPNLAEAFF. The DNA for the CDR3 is TGCAGCGTTCCGAACTTGGCAGAAGCTTTCTTT.

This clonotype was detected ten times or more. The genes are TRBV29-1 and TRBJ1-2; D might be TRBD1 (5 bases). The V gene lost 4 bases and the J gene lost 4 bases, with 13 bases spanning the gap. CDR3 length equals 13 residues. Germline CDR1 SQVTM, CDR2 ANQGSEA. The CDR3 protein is CSVAPGILYGYTF. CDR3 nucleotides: TGCAGCGTTGCCCCAGGGATCCTCTATGGCTACACCTTC.